This entry is about one TCR beta chain. No antigen is known for it. The data derive from a study of cytomegalovirus exposure and HLA in healthy donors. Background on the study: There were roughly 110 million unique TCR beta sequences, drawn from approximately 190 million T cells, in an earlier analysis.

Use of 60 Vbeta and 13 Jbeta primers characterized the PCR. Only in-frame clones appear in the TCRdb table, and some are missing; sequencing was by immunoSEQ multiplex PCR. This sample's table reports tens of thousands of clones. With 3 bases removed from V and 2 bases from J, the gap between germline ends came to 7 bases. This CDR3 region has 12 residues. Germline CDR1 and CDR2: GTSNPN and SVGIG (reference sequence). Study-level results: Immune exposure was documented only through CMV serostatus.

The specimen sequenced was PBMCs. The sequence was obtained from a man aged 35 to 55 in good health and CMV-seronegative. V gene TRBV30 combines with J gene TRBJ2-5; D might be TRBD1 (5 bases). CDR3 sequence: CAWRGLQETQYF. CDR3 nucleotide sequence: TGTGCCTGGAGGGGGCTTCAAGAGACCCAGTACTTC.